Each of the 31 T cell receptor beta chains below was sequenced from the same sample in a study of CD8 T cells in Susac syndrome. The RNA, about 0.5 to 1 ug, was put through reverse transcription using random hexamers. TCRdb analysed the immunoSEQ multiplex PCR reads with MiXCR anew, one entry per CDR3 protein. Of 250,000 to 300,000 distinct CDR3 sequences listed, around nine tenths were seen once; the top ten hold approximately 0.18%. The specimen sequenced was CD8+ T cells from PBMCs. The receptors originated from a human donor with multiple sclerosis.

The chain is built from TRBV5-1 and TRBJ2-1; no firm D call. The CDR3 consists of 14 residues. Germline V gives CDR1 SGHRS, CDR2 YFSETQ. V lost 3 bases, J lost 7 bases, and 14 bases lay in between. Here the CDR3 reads CASSSGFPMNEQFF. CDR3 sequence (DNA): TGCGCCAGCAGCTCGGGTTTCCCTATGAATGAGCAGTTCTTC.

This rearrangement joins TRBV4-2 to TRBJ2-7; D gene ambiguous. This CDR3 region has 16 residues. Trimming stripped 0 bases from V and 5 bases from J, with 17 bases between. The germline V gene encodes CDR1 LGHNA and CDR2 YNFKEQ. The CDR3 nucleotides read TGTGCCAGCAGCCAAGATTGGTCGGAGTCCCCCCACGAGCAGTACTTC. Protein: CASSQDWSESPHEQYF.

V usage is TRBV7-9 and J usage is TRBJ2-7, with no clear D. The V end was cut by 0 bases, the J end by 4 bases, with 7 bases between. The CDR3 has 13 residues. Germline CDR1 and CDR2: SEHNR and FQNEAQ (reference sequence). The DNA of the CDR3 is TGTGCCAGCAGCTTAGCGCAGCCTTACGAGCAGTACTTC. This sequence encodes CASSLAQPYEQYF.

V is TRBV15 and J is TRBJ2-2, with 7 nucleotides matching TRBD1. V trimming: 5 bases; J trimming: 7 bases; junction bases outside the gene matches: 7. The germline V gene encodes CDR1 LNHNV and CDR2 YYDKDF (reference sequence). The CDR3 contains 14 residues. The CDR3 DNA reads TGTGCCACCAGCTTCCGACAGGGAATCGGGGAGCTGTTTTTT. Protein sequence: CATSFRQGIGELFF.

This sequence joins TRBV29-1 and TRBJ2-7, with D unclear. Germline V gene sequence: CDR1 SQVTM, CDR2 ANQGSEA. Trimming pared 0 bases from V and 0 bases from J, leaving 12 bases between. CDR3 length equals 15 residues. The CDR3 bases are TGCAGCGTTGAAGATCGGAAACGGAGCTCCTACGAGCAGTACTTC. Residues: CSVEDRKRSSYEQYF.

This clonotype has only one observation. This chain links TRBV23-1 with TRBJ2-2; D unresolved. TRBV23-1 is given ORF status, its function remaining uncertain. Trimming pared 6 bases from V and 3 bases from J, leaving 14 bases between. The CDR3 covers 15 residues. The CDR3, as DNA: TGCGCCAGCAGGGCCGGTAGGGCGGACACCGGGGAGCTGTTTTTT. The encoded protein is CASRAGRADTGELFF.

The chain employs TRBV6-2 or TRBV6-3 and TRBJ2-2, with unresolved D. Germline lookup yields CDR1 MNHEY and CDR2 SVGEGT. This CDR3 spans 10 amino acids. V was clipped by 9 bases and J by 7 bases, with 6 bases between them. CDR3 sequence reads: CASGLGELFF. Written as DNA, the CDR3 is TGTGCCAGTGGTCTCGGGGAGCTGTTTTTT.

The V and J genes are TRBV12-3 or TRBV12-4 and TRBJ2-1, with D uncertain. This CDR3 spans 16 amino acids. V was trimmed by 5 bases and J by 3 bases, leaving 17 bases between them. The CDR3 protein is CASSTWTPLGYNEQFF. CDR3 bases: TGTGCCAGCAGTACCTGGACCCCCTTGGGCTACAATGAGCAGTTCTTC.

The chain couples TRBV20-1 to TRBJ2-7; 8 bases align to TRBD1. CDR1 and CDR2 from the germline V gene are DFQATT and SNEGSKA (reference sequence). The V gene end was trimmed by 5 bases and the J gene end by 2 bases; junction bases not matched to a gene: 5. The CDR3 has 13 residues. The CDR3 loop is CSAQDREPYEQYF. For the CDR3, the DNA is TGCAGTGCTCAGGACAGGGAACCCTACGAGCAGTACTTC.

The chain recombines TRBV4-3 with TRBJ2-1; D is unclear. This CDR3 has 15 amino acids. V lost 1 base to trimming and J lost 0 bases, with 7 bases between them. CDR1 and CDR2 from the germline V gene are LGHNA and YSLEER. CDR3 DNA sequence: TGCGCCAGCAGCCAAGCAGTTAACTCCTACAATGAGCAGTTCTTC. Its protein is CASSQAVNSYNEQFF.

This clonotype was counted a single time. The gene calls are TRBV7-9 and TRBJ2-7; 12 bases are a match to TRBD2. The CDR3 length is 17 residues. V lost 4 bases, J lost 0 bases, and 7 bases stayed unmatched. The germline gives CDR1 SEHNR, CDR2 FQNEAQ (reference sequence). CDR3 region: CASSSGLAGISSYEQYF. The DNA for the CDR3 is TGTGCCAGCAGCTCCGGACTAGCGGGGATAAGCTCCTACGAGCAGTACTTC.

V usage is TRBV7-9 and J usage is TRBJ1-3; D is uncertain. CDR3 length: 13 residues. The V end was cut by 5 bases, the J end by 0 bases, with 5 bases between. Germline loops: CDR1 SEHNR, CDR2 FQNEAQ (reference sequence). The CDR3 DNA reads as TGTGCCAGCAGCGCGGACTCTGGAAACACCATATATTTT. Translated: CASSADSGNTIYF.

This CDR3 reads CASSRGGRALYNEQFF. CDR3 nucleotide sequence: TGTGCCAGTAGTAGGGGCGGGAGGGCCCTTTACAATGAGCAGTTCTTC. The chain employs TRBV19 and TRBJ2-1, with 9 bases aligning to TRBD2. This CDR3 region has 16 residues. The V and J ends lost 4 bases and 4 bases, in that order; junction bases with no gene match: 8. CDR1 and CDR2 from the germline V gene are LNHDA and SQIVND (reference sequence). The variable domain in full, with the rest retrieved from reference TRBV19 and TRBJ2-1, is DGGITQSPKYLFRKEGQNVTLSCEQNLNHDAMYWYRQDPGQGLRLIYYSQIVNDFQKGDIAEGYSVSREKKESFPLTVTSAQKNPTAFYLCASSRGGRALYNEQFFGPGTRLTVL.

This sequence joins TRBV20-1 and TRBJ2-7; possible D gene TRBD2, 6 bases. The CDR3 runs to 13 residues. Trimming removed 1 base from V and 6 bases from J, with 13 bases in between. Germline loops: CDR1 DFQATT, CDR2 SNEGSKA (reference sequence). DNA for the CDR3: TGCAGTGCTAGAGGGCCGGGGGAGAGCGAGCAGTACTTC. Its translation is CSARGPGESEQYF.

The gene calls are TRBV2 and TRBJ2-3; no clear D gene. Per germline, CDR1 SNHLY and CDR2 FYNNEI. V was pared by 3 bases and J by 0 bases, with 10 bases between. The CDR3 totals 15 residues. This chain's CDR3 is CASSEGGASTDTQYF. CDR3 sequence (DNA): TGTGCCAGCAGTGAGGGTGGAGCTAGCACAGATACGCAGTATTTT.

The chain joins TRBV20-1 to TRBJ1-2; 8 bases align to TRBD1. The CDR3 runs 14 residues. Germline CDR1 is DFQATT and CDR2 is SNEGSKA (reference sequence). Unmatched junction bases numbered 8, after V lost 2 bases and J lost 6 bases. CDR3 protein: CSARIIQGEHGYTF. The CDR3 DNA sequence: TGCAGTGCTAGAATCATACAGGGGGAACATGGCTACACCTTC.

In nucleotides, the CDR3 is TGTGCCAGCAGTTTATTGAGCGCCAAGGGACCCTACGAGCAGTACTTC. Amino acids: CASSLLSAKGPYEQYF. This chain connects TRBV27 to TRBJ2-7; D may match TRBD1 or TRBD2 (5 bases each). The CDR3 has 16 residues. Trimming pared 1 base from V and 2 bases from J, leaving 15 bases between. Germline V CDR1 and CDR2: MNHEY, SMNVEV (reference sequence).

The chain recombines TRBV27 with TRBJ2-7, with 9 bases lining up with TRBD2. The junction had 3 bases not matched to a gene; V was cut back by 0 bases and J by 3 bases. Germline CDR1 is MNHEY and CDR2 is SMNVEV (reference sequence). The CDR3 covers 15 residues. The CDR3 loop reads CASSLSLAGDYEQYF. The CDR3 DNA reads as TGTGCCAGCAGTTTATCTTTAGCGGGGGACTACGAGCAGTACTTC.

The chain combines TRBV19 with TRBJ1-3, with D possibly being TRBD1 (6 bases). V was trimmed by 6 bases and J by 2 bases, leaving 17 bases between them. Per germline, CDR1 LNHDA and CDR2 SQIVND (reference sequence). The CDR3 length is 16 residues. The CDR3 bases are TGTGCCAGTAGCCTGGGACACCCATCCACTGGAAACACCATATATTTT. The encoded protein is CASSLGHPSTGNTIYF.

The genes are TRBV20-1 and TRBJ2-3, with D possibly being TRBD1 (5 bases). This CDR3 has 16 residues. The ends were cut back, 1 base at V and 0 bases at J, with 14 bases in the middle. CDR1 is DFQATT, CDR2 SNEGSKA, per germline (reference sequence). In DNA, the CDR3 is TGCAGTGCTAGAGGGGCCCCCAGGGCTAGCACAGATACGCAGTATTTT. Amino acid sequence: CSARGAPRASTDTQYF.

The V and J genes are TRBV4-3 and TRBJ1-4; 8 bases match TRBD1. Germline V gene sequence: CDR1 LGHNA, CDR2 YSLEER. CDR3 length: 16 amino acids. With 4 bases clipped from V and 7 bases from J, the junction kept 11 bases outside the gene matches. DNA of the CDR3: TGCGCCAGCAGCCCCTCACCTCAGGGGGCTCTTGAAAAACTGTTTTTT. Translation gives CASSPSPQGALEKLFF.

CDR3 residues: CASSSGQGFWDTEAFF. In DNA form, the CDR3 reads TGTGCCAGCAGCAGCGGACAGGGCTTTTGGGACACTGAAGCTTTCTTT. This sequence joins TRBV14 and TRBJ1-1; 8 bases match TRBD1. The CDR3 runs 16 residues. Unmatched junction bases numbered 11, after V lost 5 bases and J lost 3 bases. Germline lookup yields CDR1 SGHDN and CDR2 FVKESK.

This chain links TRBV6-5 with TRBJ1-4; D is undetermined. Per germline, CDR1 MNHEY and CDR2 SVGAGI. V gave up 6 bases and J gave up 0 bases, with 5 bases separating them. The CDR3 covers 13 residues. CDR3: CASSSTTNEKLFF. CDR3 nucleotides: TGTGCCAGCAGCTCTACAACTAATGAAAAACTGTTTTTT.

This rearrangement joins TRBV11-2 to TRBJ2-3; D assignment may be TRBD1 or TRBD2 (5 bases each). Trimming removed 3 bases from V and 2 bases from J, with 27 bases in between. The CDR3 is made up of 20 amino acids. The germline gives CDR1 SGHAT, CDR2 FQNNGV. This chain's CDR3 is CASSLPADERRKGYTDTQYF. CDR3 nucleotide sequence: TGTGCCAGCAGCTTGCCCGCGGACGAGCGGAGAAAGGGGTACACAGATACGCAGTATTTT.

The chain links TRBV27 to TRBJ1-2; 9 nucleotides line up with TRBD1. CDR1 and CDR2 from the germline V gene are MNHEY and SMNVEV (reference sequence). The CDR3 has 15 residues. V lost 10 bases, J lost 2 bases, and 11 bases stayed unmatched. In DNA form, the CDR3 reads TGTGCCACCCGGTGGCTTGGGACAGGGAACTATGGCTACACCTTC. Protein product: CATRWLGTGNYGYTF.

The V gene is TRBV5-6, the J gene TRBJ2-4, with 7 positions matching TRBD1. The V gene end was trimmed by 4 bases and the J gene end by 0 bases; junction bases not matched to a gene: 7. Germline loops: CDR1 SGHDT, CDR2 YYEEEE. The CDR3 sequence is 16 residues long. The CDR3 reads CASSGPGQLAKNIQYF. CDR3 coding DNA: TGTGCCAGCAGCGGGCCGGGACAGCTAGCCAAAAACATTCAGTACTTC.

V and J are TRBV5-1 and TRBJ1-1; D is unresolved. The CDR3 contains 12 residues. CDR1 and CDR2 from the germline V gene are SGHRS and YFSETQ. The V gene lost 5 bases and the J gene lost 5 bases, with 10 bases spanning the gap. The CDR3 DNA is TGCGCCAGCAGGTCGGGTGGTACTGAAGCTTTCTTT. Translated: CASRSGGTEAFF.

The CDR3 reads CASIPRRGSYNEQFF. The CDR3 DNA reads as TGTGCCAGCATTCCTCGGAGGGGCTCCTACAATGAGCAGTTCTTC. The chain carries TRBV6-5 and TRBJ2-1, with D possibly being TRBD2 (6 bases). The CDR3 contains 15 residues. Germline assignment: CDR1 MNHEY and CDR2 SVGAGI. V was cut by 7 bases and J by 0 bases, with 13 bases left in between.

This chain links TRBV20-1 with TRBJ1-4; 9 positions agree with TRBD1. After removal of 3 bases from V and 0 bases from J, the junction contained 8 bases not matched to a gene. Germline-derived CDR1 and CDR2 are DFQATT and SNEGSKA (reference sequence). The CDR3 length is 17 residues. CDR3 in amino acids: CSARDRGRSATNEKLFF. CDR3 bases: TGCAGTGCTAGGGACAGGGGTCGATCTGCAACTAATGAAAAACTGTTTTTT.

The V and J genes are TRBV5-4 and TRBJ2-1; 9 bases fit TRBD2. The CDR3 consists of 17 residues. Germline-derived CDR1 and CDR2 are SGHNT and YYREEE (reference sequence). J gave up 8 bases and V 3 bases, and 15 bases lay outside the gene matches. CDR3 coding DNA: TGTGCCAGCAGCTCGAGTCTGGCGGGGGGGCTTAGGTATGAGCAGTTCTTC. Its translation is CASSSSLAGGLRYEQFF.

The chain is built from TRBV4-3 and TRBJ1-1; D is possibly TRBD1 (6 bases). This CDR3 has 13 residues. V was clipped by 4 bases and J by 7 bases, with 13 bases between them. Germline V gene sequence: CDR1 LGHNA, CDR2 YSLEER. The CDR3 nucleotides read TGCGCCAGCAGCCCCGAAAGGGGGAGTGAAGCTTTCTTT. It encodes CASSPERGSEAFF.